One sample yielded the 29 T cell receptor beta chains listed below, sequenced in a study of spatial heterogeneity in lung cancer. TCRdb independently ran MiXCR on the 5' RACE reads; one entry per CDR3 protein. The sample consists of roughly 18,000 distinct CDR3 sequences, around 7% of them appearing once. Antigens for these TCRs are unknown. Sample time point: sample taken at primary tumor resection. Study conclusions and caveats: One measure, the expanded intratumoral alpha and beta TCR count, tracked tumor mutation counts.

This specimen consisted of lung tumor tissue, obtained at surgery. The receptor set was obtained from a female donor with early-stage non-small cell lung cancer.

This clonotype was counted at least ten times. The J gene is TRBJ1-5, the V gene TRBV20-1; TRBD1 aligns across 8 bases. Germline V gene lookup returns CDR1 DFQATT and CDR2 SNEGSKA (reference sequence). This CDR3 has 14 residues. V dropped 3 bases and J dropped 5; count of bases not matched to a gene: 6. CDR3 in amino acids: CSARFQGAYQPQHF. The CDR3 DNA reads TGCAGTGCTAGGTTCCAGGGGGCATATCAGCCCCAGCATTTT.

By share, this clonotype ranks as medium-sized. This chain connects TRBV28 to TRBJ2-7; D may match TRBD1 or TRBD2 (6 bases each). Germline V gene sequence: CDR1 MDHEN, CDR2 SYDVKM. Trimming stripped 7 bases from V and 2 bases from J, with 18 bases between. The CDR3 is 15 residues long. The CDR3 nucleotides are TGTGCCAGCATGGTTGAACAGGGACTGGCCTACGAGCAGTACTTC. Translation: CASMVEQGLAYEQYF.

This chain uses TRBV5-1 with TRBJ1-6, with 9 bases fitting TRBD1. Germline V gene lookup returns CDR1 SGHRS and CDR2 YFSETQ. Trimming removed 4 bases from V and 9 bases from J; junction bases left unmatched: 5. This CDR3 is built from 14 residues. The CDR3 is CASSLGQGLSPLHF. CDR3 coding DNA: TGCGCCAGCAGCCTAGGACAGGGGCTTTCACCCCTCCACTTT.

By proportion, this clonotype is medium-sized. The V call is TRBV6-2 or TRBV6-3, the J call TRBJ2-5; D gene ambiguous. Per germline, CDR1 MNHEY and CDR2 SVGEGT. V was cut by 10 bases and J by 7 bases, with 16 bases left in between. The CDR3 spans 12 residues. CDR3 residues: CATEGLPGTQYF. The CDR3 nucleotides read TGTGCCACCGAAGGGTTACCGGGGACCCAGTACTTC.

This clonotype was seen a handful of times. The chain is built from TRBV20-1 and TRBJ2-3, with 11 positions matching TRBD2. Per the germline V gene, CDR1 is DFQATT and CDR2 is SNEGSKA (reference sequence). The CDR3 length is 17 residues. Trimming cost V 2 bases and J 0 bases; bases outside gene matches: 7. CDR3: CSARLAGGAPSTDTQYF. The CDR3 bases are TGCAGTGCTAGACTAGCGGGGGGAGCTCCTAGCACAGATACGCAGTATTTT.

This clonotype was observed many times. The rearrangement links TRBV7-2 to TRBJ1-5; D might be TRBD1 (6 bases). V lost 4 bases and J lost 7, with 11 bases in between. This CDR3 has 13 residues. Germline V lookup: CDR1 SGHTA, CDR2 FQGNSA. CDR3 bases: TGTGCCAGCAGCTACAGGGTTGACCAGCCCCAGCATTTT. Translation: CASSYRVDQPQHF.

At least ten counts were recorded for this clonotype. This chain joins TRBV28 and TRBJ1-6, with D possibly TRBD1 on 6 matching bases. The CDR3 runs 16 residues. Trimming stripped 4 bases from V and 3 bases from J, with 13 bases between. CDR1 is MDHEN, CDR2 SYDVKM, per germline. CDR3 residues: CASSYRDTFYNSPLHF. DNA of the CDR3: TGTGCCAGCAGTTACCGGGACACTTTCTATAATTCACCCCTCCACTTT.

This clonotype was counted at least ten times. The chain combines TRBV20-1 with TRBJ2-7; D not resolved. CDR3 length: 14 residues. V was shortened by 2 bases and J by 4 bases, with 15 bases between the two germline ends. Germline CDR1 DFQATT, CDR2 SNEGSKA (reference sequence). The CDR3 reads CSARPLVGDYEQYF. CDR3 nucleotide sequence: TGCAGTGCTAGACCCCTGGTCGGAGATTACGAGCAGTACTTC.

This clonotype was counted at least ten times. The V and J genes are TRBV4-2 and TRBJ2-3; 9 bases fit TRBD2. Looked up from germline, CDR1 is LGHNA and CDR2 is YNFKEQ. The CDR3 covers 18 residues. J lost 2 bases, V lost 0 bases, and 9 bases had no gene match. CDR3 in amino acids: CASSQEVGVAGVTDTQYF. The CDR3 DNA reads as TGTGCCAGCAGCCAAGAGGTCGGGGTAGCGGGAGTCACAGATACGCAGTATTTT.

In this sample, this clonotype turned up many times. The chain has TRBV7-9 and TRBJ1-1; D not resolved. V lost 0 bases to trimming and J lost 2 bases, with 13 bases between them. Germline CDR1 and CDR2: SEHNR and FQNEAQ (reference sequence). The CDR3 has 16 amino acids. As DNA, the CDR3 is TGTGCCAGCAGCTTAGCCCTTGGGCTGGGAAACACTGAAGCTTTCTTT. It is translated as CASSLALGLGNTEAFF.

The sample holds many counts of this clonotype. The genes are TRBV4-3 and TRBJ1-4; possibly TRBD1 for D (5 bases). Trimming removed 4 bases from V and 8 bases from J, with 17 bases in between. The CDR3 is 15 residues long. Germline V CDR1 and CDR2: LGHNA, YSLEER. DNA for the CDR3: TGCGCCAGCAGCCGGAAGGGGCAGCCTTGGGAAAAACTGTTTTTT. Its translation: CASSRKGQPWEKLFF.

This clonotype has ten or more counts. This chain uses TRBV11-2 with TRBJ2-2, with 9 bases that match TRBD1. CDR1 and CDR2 from the germline V gene are SGHAT and FQNNGV. Germline trimming cut 0 bases from V and 1 base from J; bases unmatched to any gene: 3. The CDR3 runs to 17 residues. CDR3: CASSLDNRGQNTGELFF. The CDR3 DNA sequence: TGTGCCAGCAGCTTAGACAACAGGGGGCAGAACACCGGGGAGCTGTTTTTT.

This clonotype was observed many times. J is TRBJ1-5 and V is TRBV5-6, with D maybe TRBD1 (6 bases). The CDR3 has 14 residues. V lost 4 bases, J lost 8 bases, and 16 bases lay in between. Per the germline V gene, CDR1 is SGHDT and CDR2 is YYEEEE. The CDR3 coding sequence is TGTGCCAGCAGCCCTGGGGGCAGTCCAAAGCCCCAGCATTTT. Protein product: CASSPGGSPKPQHF.

There are many counts of this clonotype. The chain uses TRBV14 and TRBJ1-1; D gene ambiguous. Germline CDR1 SGHDN, CDR2 FVKESK. V shed 0 bases and J shed 0 bases, with 8 bases lying between them. The CDR3 contains 15 residues. In DNA form, the CDR3 reads TGTGCCAGCAGCCAAGAGGCTGACATGAACACTGAAGCTTTCTTT. Amino acid sequence: CASSQEADMNTEAFF.

J is TRBJ2-1 and V is TRBV29-1, with 9 bases aligning to TRBD1. V was pared by 4 bases and J by 8 bases, with 15 bases of the junction left unmatched. Germline V gene sequence: CDR1 SQVTM, CDR2 ANQGSEA. CDR3 size: 16 residues. The CDR3 is CSVAKGAGTGYDEQFF. For the CDR3, the DNA is TGCAGCGTTGCAAAAGGAGCCGGGACAGGGTACGATGAGCAGTTCTTC.

Concerning this clonotype: One base away lies a much larger clone, so this may be a sequencing read error. In this CDR3 the conserved last residue, phenylalanine or tryptophan, is missing, so a read error is likely. The chain is built from TRBV3-1 and TRBJ2-5, with 9 bases that match TRBD1. Per germline, CDR1 LGHDT and CDR2 YNNKEL (reference sequence). V gave up 3 bases and J gave up 5 bases; unmatched junction bases: 4. The CDR3 length is 14 residues. CDR3 bases: TGTGCCAGCAGCCACTGGGACAGGGAGGAGACCCAGTACTCC. Its translation: CASSHWDREETQYS.

This clonotype was counted at least ten times. This sequence joins TRBV2 and TRBJ2-1, with D possibly matching TRBD1 (5 bases). V lost 6 bases, J lost 12 bases, and 21 bases lay in between. The germline CDR1 and CDR2 sequences are SNHLY and FYNNEI. The CDR3 spans 14 residues. Here the CDR3 reads CASREQGSSKRQFF. DNA for the CDR3: TGTGCCAGCAGAGAGCAGGGATCTAGTAAACGGCAGTTCTTC.

This clonotype was detected a few times. V and J are TRBV6-5 and TRBJ1-6, with D tentatively TRBD1 (5 bases). Germline-derived CDR1 and CDR2 are MNHEY and SVGAGI. V dropped 6 bases and J dropped 7 bases, with 16 bases sitting between them. The CDR3 has 15 amino acids. CDR3 bases: TGTGCCAGCAGCCGCCTGGGGGTGTGGAATTCACCCCTCCACTTT. Translated, it gives CASSRLGVWNSPLHF.

This clonotype was observed many times. The CDR3 here is CASSLGGTLSPGELFF. Written as DNA, the CDR3 is TGTGCCAGCAGTTTAGGGGGGACACTCTCTCCCGGGGAGCTGTTTTTT. The chain carries TRBV27 and TRBJ2-2, with D possibly being TRBD1 or TRBD2 (6 bases each). The CDR3 has 16 amino acids. Trimming shortened V by 2 bases and J by 6 bases, and 16 bases separated the two germline ends. Germline V CDR1 and CDR2: MNHEY, SMNVEV (reference sequence).

This clonotype was picked up many times. This chain joins TRBV7-9 and TRBJ1-2; no reliable D call. This CDR3 spans 12 amino acids. The germline CDR1 and CDR2 sequences are SEHNR and FQNEAQ (reference sequence). V was pared by 1 base and J by 10 bases, with 10 bases between. Written as DNA, the CDR3 is TGTGCCAGCAGCTTAGGAGGTCAATCCTACACCTTC. It codes for CASSLGGQSYTF.

This clonotype has just a few counts. V and J are TRBV4-2 and TRBJ2-1; 13 bases fit TRBD2. Trimming cost V 3 bases and J 8 bases; bases outside gene matches: 7. Germline CDR1 and CDR2: LGHNA and YNFKEQ. This CDR3 spans 16 amino acids. The CDR3 region is CASSHPLAGGQDEQFF. In DNA form, the CDR3 reads TGTGCCAGCAGCCATCCACTAGCGGGGGGGCAGGATGAGCAGTTCTTC.

The genes are TRBV2 and TRBJ2-3; 7 bases agree with TRBD2. The CDR3 is 13 residues long. Germline values: CDR1 SNHLY, CDR2 FYNNEI. Unmatched junction bases numbered 4, after V lost 8 bases and J lost 2 bases. The CDR3 reads CASSGGNTDTQYF. The CDR3, as DNA: TGTGCCAGCTCGGGGGGAAACACAGATACGCAGTATTTT.

This clonotype was seen a handful of times. The chain carries TRBV5-5 and TRBJ2-7; TRBD1 matches 7 bases. Trimming at V came to 4 bases and at J to 3 bases, leaving 7 bases not matched to a gene. Germline CDR1 is SGHKS and CDR2 is YYEKEE (reference sequence). The CDR3 consists of 14 residues. The CDR3 protein is CASSPGQLSYEQYF. The CDR3 DNA follows: TGTGCCAGCAGCCCGGGACAGTTAAGCTACGAGCAGTACTTC.

This clonotype appeared a few times. CDR3 coding DNA: TGTGCCAGCAGCCCGGGGGTCGTGGGGCAAGAGACCCAGTACTTC. This gives the protein CASSPGVVGQETQYF. The rearrangement joins TRBV11-3 to TRBJ2-5; perhaps TRBD2 as D (6 bases). The V end was cut by 5 bases, the J end by 2 bases, with 15 bases between. Per germline, CDR1 SGHNT and CDR2 YENEEA. This CDR3 contains 15 residues.

The chain has TRBV5-1 and TRBJ1-4, with unresolved D. The V end lost 2 bases, the J end lost 4 bases, and 6 bases lay between the germline ends. The CDR3 is 13 residues long. Germline V gene sequence: CDR1 SGHRS, CDR2 YFSETQ. The CDR3 region has the DNA TGCGCCAGCAGCTTCCAGTATAATGAAAAACTGTTTTTT. It codes for CASSFQYNEKLFF. Full variable domain (outside the CDR3, taken from reference TRBV5-1 and TRBJ1-4): KAGVTQTPRYLIKTRGQQVTLSCSPISGHRSVSWYQQTPGQGLQFLFEYFSETQRNKGNFPGRFSGRQFSNSRSEMNVSTLELGDSALYLCASSFQYNEKLFFGSGTQLSVL.

This clonotype was detected ten times or more. V and J are TRBV20-1 and TRBJ1-2, with D maybe TRBD1 (5 bases). Germline V lookup: CDR1 DFQATT, CDR2 SNEGSKA (reference sequence). Trimming pared 2 bases from V and 6 bases from J, leaving 22 bases between. This CDR3 spans 16 amino acids. In nucleotides, the CDR3 is TGCAGTGCTAGATTTCCTGAGGCAGGGCTGAGGGATGGCTACACCTTC. Its translation is CSARFPEAGLRDGYTF.

This clonotype was picked up many times. The chain links TRBV20-1 to TRBJ2-2; weak D call: TRBD1 (5 bases). Trimming removed 1 base at V and 0 bases at J, with 9 bases between. Germline V lookup: CDR1 DFQATT, CDR2 SNEGSKA (reference sequence). The CDR3 spans 15 residues. The CDR3 sequence is CSARVARANTGELFF. DNA for the CDR3: TGCAGTGCTAGAGTTGCCAGGGCGAACACCGGGGAGCTGTTTTTT.

This clonotype was picked up many times. This chain connects TRBV20-1 to TRBJ2-7; TRBD2 agrees at 11 bases. Germline CDR1 DFQATT, CDR2 SNEGSKA (reference sequence). J lost 2 bases, V lost 2 bases, and 5 bases had no gene match. This CDR3 is 15 amino acids long. The CDR3 spells CSARPVSGGAYEQYF. The CDR3 DNA reads TGCAGTGCTAGACCCGTTAGCGGGGGGGCCTACGAGCAGTACTTC.

The genes are TRBV20-1 and TRBJ1-1; 7 nucleotides align to TRBD1. The germline CDR1 and CDR2 sequences are DFQATT and SNEGSKA (reference sequence). The CDR3 sequence is 13 residues long. V shed 8 bases, J shed 3 bases, and the junction held 9 bases outside the gene matches. DNA for the CDR3: TGCAGTCAAGGGGGCGCGGGGTACACTGAAGCTTTCTTT. Amino acids: CSQGGAGYTEAFF.